The 23 T cell receptor beta chains given below trace back to one sample, sequenced in a study of spatial heterogeneity in lung cancer. As for time point: sample taken at primary tumor resection. In each case, whole RNA from tumor, nontumor lung or frozen PBMC was sequenced unsorted. Via MiXCR, TCRdb re-called the 5' RACE reads, giving one row per CDR3 protein. The sample carries 25,000 or so distinct CDR3 sequences, around 8.4% recorded once. The specimen was PBMCs, collected at surgery. These receptors originate from a female donor with early-stage non-small cell lung cancer.

This clonotype was detected many times. The rearrangement joins TRBV28 to TRBJ2-3, with 8 bases matching TRBD2. J gave up 8 bases and V 4 bases, and 8 bases lay outside the gene matches. From germline, CDR1 is MDHEN and CDR2 SYDVKM. This CDR3 has 14 amino acids. The CDR3 DNA is TGTGCCAGCAGTTCCCAAGCGGGAGTGGGTACGCAGTATTTT. Translated: CASSSQAGVGTQYF.

This rearrangement joins TRBV2 to TRBJ1-1, with 9 bases fitting TRBD1. CDR3 length: 15 amino acids. After removal of 10 bases from V and 1 base from J, the junction contained 10 bases not matched to a gene. The germline gives CDR1 SNHLY, CDR2 FYNNEI. The CDR3 loop is CANSKDRGRNTEAFF. CDR3 in DNA: TGTGCCAACAGCAAGGACAGGGGACGGAACACTGAAGCTTTCTTT. Full variable domain (outside the CDR3, taken from reference TRBV2 and TRBJ1-1): EPEVTQTPSHQVTQMGQEVILRCVPISNHLYFYWYRQILGQKVEFLVSFYNNEISEKSEIFDDQFSVERPDGSNFTLKIRSTKLEDSAMYFCANSKDRGRNTEAFFGQGTRLTVV.

This clonotype was counted many times. The chain has TRBV20-1 and TRBJ2-3; 8 nucleotides align to TRBD2. The CDR3 spans 13 residues. V lost 6 bases to trimming and J lost 1 base; unmatched junction nucleotides: 3. From germline, CDR1 is DFQATT and CDR2 SNEGSKA (reference sequence). This CDR3 is CSAPGLGTDTQYF. Here the CDR3 DNA reads TGCAGTGCCCCGGGACTAGGCACAGATACGCAGTATTTT.

In this sample, this clonotype turned up many times. The chain employs TRBV4-1 and TRBJ2-1; 9 bases map to TRBD2. V trimming: 0 bases; J trimming: 8 bases; junction bases outside the gene matches: 14. The CDR3 runs to 18 residues. Germline CDR1 and CDR2: MGHRA and YSYEKL. The CDR3 bases are TGCGCCAGCAGCCAAGATCAGGGAGCGGGAGGTCGTGTCGATGAGCAGTTCTTC. Its translation: CASSQDQGAGGRVDEQFF.

In its sample, this clonotype was seen a few times. CDR3 loop: CASSNRTSVTYEQYF. CDR3 coding DNA: TGTGCCAGCAGTAATCGTACGAGCGTTACCTACGAGCAGTACTTC. The chain is built from TRBV7-8 and TRBJ2-7; D unresolved. Germline CDR1 reads SGHVS; CDR2 reads FQNEAQ. This CDR3 is built from 15 residues. Trimming removed 6 bases at V and 2 bases at J, with 17 bases between.

In this sample, this clonotype turned up many times. The genes are TRBV28 and TRBJ2-1; 12 bases align to TRBD2. CDR3 length: 14 residues. The ends lost 6 bases at V and 12 bases at J; junction bases unmatched: 9. Germline V CDR1 and CDR2: MDHEN, SYDVKM. CDR3: CASRPTSGGSVQFF. In DNA form, the CDR3 reads TGTGCCAGCAGGCCGACTAGCGGGGGCTCAGTGCAGTTCTTC.

The table lists this clonotype with a few counts. The chain links TRBV7-9 to TRBJ2-1, with D perhaps assigned TRBD1 or TRBD2 (5 bases each). Trimming removed 0 bases at V and 2 bases at J, with 11 bases between. The CDR3 sequence is 16 residues long. The germline V gene has CDR1 SEHNR and CDR2 FQNEAQ (reference sequence). The CDR3 region has the DNA TGTGCCAGCAGCTTAGCGACGAGGGGCCCCTACAATGAGCAGTTCTTC. It codes for CASSLATRGPYNEQFF. Drawing the rest from reference TRBV7-9 and TRBJ2-1, the complete variable domain is DTGVSQNPRHKITKRGQNVTFRCDPISEHNRLYWYRQTLGQGPEFLTYFQNEAQLEKSRLLSDRFSAERPKGSFSTLEIQRTEQGDSAMYLCASSLATRGPYNEQFFGPGTRLTVL.

This clonotype was seen ten or more times. The rearrangement links TRBV28 to TRBJ2-7; no definite D call. CDR1 and CDR2 from the germline V gene are MDHEN and SYDVKM. This CDR3 contains 11 residues. V was pared by 6 bases and J by 2 bases, with 5 bases between. The DNA of the CDR3 is TGTGCCAGCAGAGCCCCCTACGAGCAGTACTTC. Residues: CASRAPYEQYF.

This clonotype occurred a few times. The chain couples TRBV5-1 to TRBJ2-6; 11 bases line up with TRBD1. J lost 3 bases, V lost 5 bases, and 4 bases had no gene match. The germline gives CDR1 SGHRS, CDR2 YFSETQ. The CDR3 has 16 amino acids. CDR3: CASSGQGASGANVLTF. The CDR3 DNA sequence: TGCGCCAGCAGTGGACAGGGGGCCAGTGGGGCCAACGTCCTGACTTTC. Supplemented by reference TRBV5-1 and TRBJ2-6, the full variable domain reads KAGVTQTPRYLIKTRGQQVTLSCSPISGHRSVSWYQQTPGQGLQFLFEYFSETQRNKGNFPGRFSGRQFSNSRSEMNVSTLELGDSALYLCASSGQGASGANVLTFGAGSRLTVL.

This clonotype was recorded many times. The J gene is TRBJ2-7, the V gene TRBV11-2; D is unresolved. V shed 6 bases and J shed 9 bases, with 15 bases lying between them. Germline-derived CDR1 and CDR2 are SGHAT and FQNNGV. The CDR3 has 12 residues. The CDR3 sequence is CASSSVRLGQYF. The CDR3 nucleotides read TGTGCCAGCAGTTCGGTCCGATTGGGGCAGTACTTC.

This clonotype was counted between two and nine times. This chain uses TRBV5-1 with TRBJ2-7; 9 bases agree with TRBD1. Germline-derived CDR1 and CDR2 are SGHRS and YFSETQ. CDR3 length equals 15 residues. With V trimmed by 2 bases and J by 6 bases, 9 bases remained unmatched. CDR3: CASSLQTGTGREQYF. CDR3 nucleotide sequence: TGCGCCAGCAGCTTACAAACCGGGACAGGGCGCGAGCAGTACTTC.

The chain recombines TRBV27 with TRBJ1-4; no definite D call. Germline CDR1 is MNHEY and CDR2 is SMNVEV (reference sequence). The CDR3 has 15 amino acids. The V end was cut by 1 base, the J end by 0 bases, with 6 bases between. This CDR3 reads CASSLWGSTNEKLFF. The CDR3 nucleotides are TGTGCCAGCAGTTTATGGGGATCAACTAATGAAAAACTGTTTTTT.

This clonotype was observed a few times. The CDR3 is CASSSHMNTGELFF. Written as DNA, the CDR3 is TGCGCCAGCAGCTCCCACATGAACACCGGGGAGCTGTTTTTT. The gene calls are TRBV5-1 and TRBJ2-2; D remains unclear. Germline loops: CDR1 SGHRS, CDR2 YFSETQ. The germline V and J ends were trimmed by 3 bases and 1 base, with 7 bases remaining between them. CDR3 length equals 14 residues.

At least ten counts were recorded for this clonotype. The chain carries TRBV12-3 or TRBV12-4 and TRBJ2-2, with no clear D. V lost 8 bases and J 5 bases, leaving 18 bases between the germline ends. The CDR3 is 15 amino acids. The CDR3, as DNA: TGTGCCAGCCTTTTGGGCTCTACTGGGACCGGGGAGCTGTTTTTT. It encodes CASLLGSTGTGELFF.

At least ten counts were recorded for this clonotype. The chain joins TRBV9 to TRBJ1-2; D is undetermined. Trimming pared 3 bases from V and 2 bases from J, leaving 14 bases between. The CDR3 runs to 15 residues. CDR1 and CDR2 (germline): SGDLS, YYNGEE. In nucleotides, the CDR3 is TGTGCCAGCAGCGCGCAGATTGGAGGGAACTATGGCTACACCTTC. Translated, it gives CASSAQIGGNYGYTF. The full variable domain, its missing parts supplied by reference TRBV9 and TRBJ1-2, is DSGVTQTPKHLITATGQRVTLRCSPRSGDLSVYWYQQSLDQGLQFLIQYYNGEERAKGNILERFSAQQFPDLHSELNLSSLELGDSALYFCASSAQIGGNYGYTFGSGTRLTVV.

This clonotype was picked up a small number of times. The V call is TRBV6-5, the J call TRBJ2-1; 14 bases match TRBD2. The CDR3 covers 15 residues. Trimming removed 6 bases from V and 7 bases from J; junction bases left unmatched: 5. The V gene's germline CDR1 is MNHEY and CDR2 SVGAGI. The CDR3, as DNA: TGTGCCAGCAGGACCGGGACTAGCGGGGGTAATGAGCAGTTCTTC. Its protein is CASRTGTSGGNEQFF.

The chain links TRBV20-1 to TRBJ2-1, with a tentative D call TRBD1 (5 bases). CDR3 length: 11 amino acids. The germline V and J ends were trimmed by 3 bases and 6 bases, with 6 bases remaining between them. Per the germline V gene, CDR1 is DFQATT and CDR2 is SNEGSKA (reference sequence). The CDR3 here is CSASQGNEQFF. DNA of the CDR3: TGCAGTGCTAGCCAGGGCAATGAGCAGTTCTTC.

V gene TRBV30 combines with J gene TRBJ2-3, with TRBD2 matching over 8 bases. After removal of 8 bases from V and 0 bases from J, the junction contained 4 bases not matched to a gene. Germline CDR1 is GTSNPN and CDR2 is SVGIG (reference sequence). The CDR3 length is 13 residues. In DNA, the CDR3 is TGTGCCGTCCGACTAGCGAGCACAGATACGCAGTATTTT. This translates into CAVRLASTDTQYF.

The chain uses TRBV2 and TRBJ2-3, with TRBD2 matching 10 bases. The CDR3 is made up of 16 amino acids. V lost 7 bases to trimming and J lost 5 bases; unmatched junction nucleotides: 12. The germline CDR1 and CDR2 sequences are SNHLY and FYNNEI. This CDR3 reads CASNLPSGGGIDTQYF. DNA for the CDR3: TGTGCCAGCAATCTTCCTAGCGGGGGCGGCATAGATACGCAGTATTTT.

This clonotype was counted many times. The chain joins TRBV10-2 to TRBJ2-3; D possibly corresponds to TRBD1 (6 bases). The V end lost 8 bases, the J end lost 0 bases, and 18 bases lay between the germline ends. Germline lookup yields CDR1 WSHSY and CDR2 SAAADI. The CDR3 length is 16 residues. CDR3 loop: CASEGGGVGSTDTQYF. The CDR3 DNA reads as TGCGCCAGCGAAGGGGGTGGGGTAGGTAGCACAGATACGCAGTATTTT.

This clonotype has a handful of counts. The chain joins TRBV11-2 to TRBJ2-5, with 8 bases matching TRBD1. The CDR3 sequence is 14 residues long. Germline-derived CDR1 and CDR2 are SGHAT and FQNNGV. The V segment lost 3 bases and the J segment 4 bases; nucleotides outside the gene matches: 4. The CDR3 protein is CASSFQGARETQYF. CDR3 bases: TGTGCCAGCAGCTTCCAGGGGGCGCGAGAGACCCAGTACTTC. Filled out from reference TRBV11-2 and TRBJ2-5, the complete variable domain reads EAGVAQSPRYKIIEKRQSVAFWCNPISGHATLYWYQQILGQGPKLLIQFQNNGVVDDSQLPKDRFSAERLKGVDSTLKIQPAKLEDSAVYLCASSFQGARETQYFGPGTRLLVL.

This clonotype was seen at least ten times. V and J are TRBV7-9 and TRBJ1-2, with D perhaps matching TRBD1 (5 bases). CDR1 SEHNR and CDR2 FQNEAQ come from the germline V gene (reference sequence). This CDR3 region has 16 residues. V shed 2 bases and J shed 3 bases, with 16 bases lying between them. The CDR3 DNA reads TGTGCCAGCAGCTTATATTCGTGGGGGGAGCACTATGGCTACACCTTC. Translation gives CASSLYSWGEHYGYTF. The whole variable domain, filled in from reference TRBV7-9 and TRBJ1-2, reads DTGVSQNPRHKITKRGQNVTFRCDPISEHNRLYWYRQTLGQGPEFLTYFQNEAQLEKSRLLSDRFSAERPKGSFSTLEIQRTEQGDSAMYLCASSLYSWGEHYGYTFGSGTRLTVV.

In its sample, this clonotype was seen many times. The gene calls are TRBV12-5 and TRBJ1-6; no clear D gene. The length of the CDR3 is 12 residues. V shed 6 bases and J shed 10 bases, with 10 bases lying between them. Germline lookup yields CDR1 LGHNT and CDR2 FRNRAP. This CDR3 reads CASGSEESPLHF. CDR3 nucleotide sequence: TGTGCTAGTGGATCAGAGGAATCACCCCTCCACTTT.